A selection of T cell receptor beta chains follows, all from one sample in a study of blood T cell repertoires in COVID-19. Data came from immunoSEQ multiplex PCR; TCRdb stores just in-frame clones and leaves some out. The repertoire holds about 220,000 clones, with more than 70% as singletons. What was sequenced was peripheral blood. The receptors derive from a woman between 45 and 65 years old with acute or convalescent COVID-19. Each CDR3 is given with its conserved first and last residue. Each record gives: J gene, D gene, clone size, V gene, CDR3 protein, CDR3 DNA. The D gene is left open where the match is weak. Expanded clones are given a class, and other clones once, few, many or no size at all.

TRBJ1-1 NA few TRBV2 CASSVTQNTEAFF TGTGCCAGCAGTGTGACTCAGAACACTGAAGCTTTCTTT
TRBJ2-5 TRBD2 NA TRBV2 CASSEGLAGGRGVQYF TGTGCCAGCAGTGAAGGACTAGCGGGAGGTCGGGGAGTCCAGTACTTC
TRBJ2-2 NA few TRBV6-5 CASSTGLRVGELFF TGTGCCAGCAGTACTGGGTTGAGGGTCGGGGAGCTGTTTTTT
TRBJ1-1 NA NA TRBV5-1 CASSLAGGAEAFF TGCGCCAGCAGCTTGGCCGGGGGGGCTGAAGCTTTCTTT
TRBJ1-5 NA NA TRBV30 CAWGTGHGNQPQHF TGTGCCTGGGGTACAGGGCACGGCAATCAGCCCCAGCATTTT
TRBJ1-5 NA NA TRBV6-5 CASSLTGFSNQPQHF TGTGCCAGCAGTCTCACAGGGTTCAGCAATCAGCCCCAGCATTTT
TRBJ2-1 TRBD1 NA TRBV29-1 CSVTGGGGNEQFF TGCAGCGTTACAGGGGGAGGAGGGAATGAGCAGTTCTTC
TRBJ2-1 TRBD2 NA TRBV5-1 CASSLNVGEGTGQFF TGCGCCAGCAGCTTGAATGTGGGGGAGGGTACGGGGCAGTTCTTC
TRBJ2-1 TRBD2 many TRBV5-6 CASSRDVGTSAKKEQFF TGTGCCAGCAGCCGTGACGTCGGGACTAGCGCTAAAAAGGAGCAGTTCTTC
TRBJ1-1 NA NA TRBV19 CASNREGAEAFF TGTGCCAGTAACAGGGAGGGGGCTGAAGCTTTCTTT
TRBJ1-2 TRBD1 NA TRBV3-1/TRBV3-2 CASSGKQGVYGYTF TGTGCCAGCAGCGGAAAACAGGGGGTCTATGGCTACACCTTC
TRBJ2-7 NA few TRBV19 CASSIMGHGSYEQYF TGTGCCAGTAGTATCATGGGACATGGCTCCTACGAGCAGTACTTC
TRBJ2-2 TRBD1 NA TRBV6-4 CASSPGQGAAGELFF TGTGCCAGCAGCCCGGGACAGGGGGCAGCCGGGGAGCTGTTTTTT
TRBJ2-7 NA NA TRBV5-1 CASRIQVSSYEQYF TGCGCCAGCAGAATACAGGTTTCCTCCTACGAGCAGTACTTC
TRBJ2-5 TRBD1 NA TRBV24-1 CATSPGQGQETQYF TGTGCCACCAGTCCGGGACAGGGGCAAGAGACCCAGTACTTC
TRBJ2-1 NA NA TRBV2 CASSVGPRDEQFF TGTGCCAGCAGCGTAGGCCCGCGGGATGAGCAGTTCTTC
TRBJ2-1 NA NA TRBV19 CASSIDGYNEQFF TGTGCCAGTAGTATAGACGGGTACAATGAGCAGTTCTTC
TRBJ2-5 NA NA TRBV24-1 CATSDAGNQETQYF TGTGCCACCAGTGACGCCGGGAACCAAGAGACCCAGTACTTC
TRBJ2-2 TRBD1 NA TRBV6-6 CASTLGQGRNTGELFF TGTGCCAGCACCTTAGGACAGGGGCGGAACACCGGGGAGCTGTTTTTT
TRBJ1-1 NA NA TRBV20-1 CSASGGGNTEAFF TGCAGTGCTAGTGGCGGTGGGAACACTGAAGCTTTCTTT
TRBJ1-5 NA NA TRBV30 CAWSVVGANQPQHF TGTGCCTGGAGTGTCGTAGGGGCCAATCAGCCCCAGCATTTT
TRBJ2-1 NA NA TRBV19 CASSLRDSYNEQFF TGTGCCAGTAGTTTGCGGGATTCGTACAATGAGCAGTTCTTC
TRBJ1-1 NA NA TRBV2 CASSPSLQHSTEAFF TGTGCCAGCAGTCCTTCACTGCAACACAGCACTGAAGCTTTCTTT
TRBJ1-2 NA NA TRBV9 CASSVGTDYGYTF TGTGCCAGCAGCGTAGGGACAGACTATGGCTACACCTTC
TRBJ1-1 TRBD1 NA TRBV6-5 CASDATGVISWAFF TGTGCCAGCGACGCTACAGGGGTAATATCGTGGGCTTTCTTT
TRBJ2-7 TRBD1 NA TRBV19 CASSIGTGRSYEQYF TGTGCCAGTAGTATAGGGACAGGTCGTTCCTACGAGCAGTACTTC
TRBJ1-2 TRBD1 NA TRBV3-1/TRBV3-2 CASSRSSGTGVRYTF TGTGCCAGCAGCCGGAGCTCCGGGACAGGGGTTCGCTACACCTTC
TRBJ2-3 TRBD2 NA TRBV28 CASSRAGGFTDTQYF TGTGCCAGCAGTCGGGCGGGAGGTTTCACAGATACGCAGTATTTT
TRBJ2-2 NA NA TRBV6-5 CASSYGRGFGTGELFF TGTGCCAGCAGTTACGGTCGGGGTTTCGGCACCGGGGAGCTGTTTTTT
TRBJ2-1 TRBD2 NA TRBV27 CASSSSGLAGFYNEQFF TGTGCCAGCAGTTCATCCGGACTAGCGGGATTCTACAATGAGCAGTTCTTC
TRBJ2-6 NA NA TRBV2 CASGRSGANVLTF TGTGCCAGCGGGCGCTCAGGGGCCAACGTCCTGACTTTC
TRBJ2-5 TRBD1 NA TRBV6-1 CASSGQRGRGQGILETQYF TGTGCCAGCAGTGGGCAACGAGGGAGGGGACAGGGAATTTTGGAGACCCAGTACTTC
TRBJ2-2 TRBD1 NA TRBV30 CAWRLQGAHGELFF TGTGCCTGGAGATTACAGGGGGCGCACGGGGAGCTGTTTTTT
TRBJ2-3 TRBD2 once TRBV5-4 CASSRLAGGTDTQYF TGTGCCAGCAGCAGACTAGCGGGTGGTACAGATACGCAGTATTTT
TRBJ2-1 NA few TRBV7-2 CASSPRGTGGPGNEQFF TGTGCCAGCAGCCCCCGAGGGACCGGAGGGCCGGGGAATGAGCAGTTCTTC
TRBJ1-2 TRBD1 NA TRBV5-4 CASSSSTGGLLTGYTF TGTGCCAGCAGCTCAAGCACAGGGGGGCTTTTGACTGGCTACACCTTC
TRBJ2-2 TRBD2 NA TRBV7-9 CASSLRLAVNTGELFF TGTGCCAGCAGCTTAAGACTAGCGGTAAACACCGGGGAGCTGTTTTTT
TRBJ2-1 NA NA TRBV6-5 CASSYGQGYNEQFF TGTGCCAGCAGTTACGGTCAGGGGTACAATGAGCAGTTCTTC
TRBJ2-7 NA once TRBV18 CASSPSSTAYEQYF TGTGCCAGCTCACCTTCATCTACCGCCTACGAGCAGTACTTC
TRBJ2-2 NA NA TRBV2 CASRQRPNTGELFF TGTGCCAGCAGGCAGCGGCCGAACACCGGGGAGCTGTTTTTT
TRBJ1-3 TRBD1 NA TRBV2 CATGQGRNTIYF TGTGCCACCGGACAGGGGAGAAACACCATATATTTT
TRBJ2-1 NA NA TRBV24-1 CATQPSSYNEQFF TGTGCCACCCAGCCTAGCTCCTACAATGAGCAGTTCTTC
TRBJ1-2 NA NA TRBV3-1/TRBV3-2 CASSHNTGVMSYGYTF TGTGCCAGCAGCCATAACACGGGGGTTATGAGCTATGGCTACACCTTC
TRBJ1-1 TRBD1 NA TRBV28 CASSSSTGVTEAFF TGTGCCAGCAGTTCTTCCACAGGGGTGACTGAAGCTTTCTTT
TRBJ2-3 TRBD2 once TRBV12-3/TRBV12-4 CASGGRAGDTQYF TGTGCCAGCGGTGGGAGGGCAGGAGATACGCAGTATTTT
TRBJ2-4 NA NA TRBV19 CASSIAYTLNIQYF TGTGCCAGTAGTATAGCATACACCTTAAACATTCAGTACTTC
TRBJ1-2 NA few TRBV28 CASSLRDRSVYGYTF TGTGCCAGCAGTTTGCGGGACCGATCGGTCTATGGCTACACCTTC
TRBJ1-2 NA NA TRBV19 CASSTTDTGYTF TGTGCCAGTAGTACAACTGACACCGGCTACACCTTC
TRBJ1-2 TRBD1 NA TRBV5-1 CASSPQTGNGYTF TGCGCCAGCAGCCCACAGACAGGGAACGGCTACACCTTC
TRBJ2-7 TRBD1 NA TRBV27 CASSSRDRGFYEQYF TGTGCCAGCAGTTCCCGGGACAGGGGATTCTACGAGCAGTACTTC
TRBJ1-4 NA NA TRBV27 CASSSLQGNEKLFF TGTGCCAGCAGTTCGCTACAGGGTAATGAAAAACTGTTTTTT
TRBJ2-7 TRBD1 NA TRBV3-1/TRBV3-2 CASGDRSSYEQYF TGTGCCAGCGGGGACAGGAGCTCCTACGAGCAGTACTTC
TRBJ2-1 NA NA TRBV24-1 CATSDLPQGGMSYNEQFF TGTGCCACCAGTGACCTTCCTCAGGGGGGAATGAGCTACAATGAGCAGTTCTTC
TRBJ2-1 NA NA TRBV5-1 CASSHLVVSSYNEQFF TGCGCCAGCAGCCACCTTGTGGTTAGCTCCTACAATGAGCAGTTCTTC
TRBJ2-7 NA NA TRBV28 CASSGRPEGYEQYF TGTGCCAGCAGCGGACGACCGGAGGGTTACGAGCAGTACTTC
TRBJ2-1 NA NA TRBV19 CASSMVGNPLRNEQFF TGTGCCAGTAGTATGGTCGGGAACCCCCTACGGAATGAGCAGTTCTTC
TRBJ2-7 TRBD2 NA TRBV13 CASSPRLAGAHEQYF TGTGCCAGCAGCCCTAGACTAGCGGGAGCCCACGAGCAGTACTTC
TRBJ2-2 NA NA TRBV29-1 CSVESARQKPGELFF TGCAGCGTTGAATCCGCGCGACAAAAACCGGGGGAGCTGTTTTTT
TRBJ2-7 NA NA TRBV3-1/TRBV3-2 CASSQGLAYEQYF TGTGCCAGCAGCCAAGGGCTAGCCTACGAGCAGTACTTC
TRBJ1-5 NA few TRBV2 CASSVEVTQPQHF TGTGCCAGCAGTGTCGAGGTCACTCAGCCCCAGCATTTT